The 26 T cell receptor beta chains below come from one sample, sequenced in a study of CD8 T cells in Susac syndrome. Random hexamers primed reverse transcription of about 0.45 to 1 ug RNA. TCRdb processed the immunoSEQ multiplex PCR reads anew with MiXCR; each CDR3 protein has one entry. The sample has 150,000 to 200,000 distinct CDR3 sequences; over 75% are singletons. Sample: CD4+ T cells from PBMCs. These receptors all come from a human donor with Susac syndrome.

The CDR3 bases are TGTGCCAGCAGCTCGACAGTTAGCAATCAGCCCCAGCATTTT. It encodes CASSSTVSNQPQHF. This rearrangement joins TRBV7-3 to TRBJ1-5, with D maybe TRBD1 (5 bases). Germline V CDR1 and CDR2: SGHTA, FQGTGA. The CDR3 extends over 14 amino acids. V was shortened by 4 bases and J by 0 bases, with 7 bases between the two germline ends.

The chain recombines TRBV27 with TRBJ2-5; 13 nucleotides line up with TRBD2. Trimming took 5 bases from V and 5 from J; bases not matched to a gene: 20. CDR1 and CDR2 (germline): MNHEY, SMNVEV (reference sequence). The CDR3 has 20 amino acids. The CDR3 region has the DNA TGTGCCAGCAGTCGCAGATCGGCCCAAGCACTAGCGGGGGGGCGGGAGACCCAGTACTTC. The encoded protein is CASSRRSAQALAGGRETQYF.

This rearrangement joins TRBV12-3 or TRBV12-4 to TRBJ2-1; TRBD1 agrees at 7 bases. Trimming removed 7 bases from V and 4 bases from J; junction bases left unmatched: 7. There are 14 residues in the CDR3. Here the CDR3 reads CASIAGQEYNEQFF. The CDR3 DNA reads TGTGCCAGCATCGCTGGACAGGAGTACAATGAGCAGTTCTTC.

The chain combines TRBV24-1 with TRBJ2-1; D ambiguous. The CDR3 runs 12 residues. The ends were cut back, 7 bases at V and 4 bases at J, with 7 bases in the middle. CDR1 KGHDR and CDR2 SFDVKD come from the germline V gene. Here the CDR3 reads CATSALYNEQFF. CDR3 DNA: TGTGCCACCAGCGCCTTGTACAATGAGCAGTTCTTC.

The chain has TRBV5-1 and TRBJ2-1; TRBD1 matches 7 bases. The CDR3 contains 18 residues. Trimming removed 3 bases from V and 0 bases from J; junction bases left unmatched: 12. From germline, CDR1 is SGHRS and CDR2 YFSETQ. The CDR3, as DNA: TGCGCCAGCAGCTCCGGGACAGCATCGATTTACTCCTACAATGAGCAGTTCTTC. This gives the protein CASSSGTASIYSYNEQFF.

In this sample, this clonotype turned up once. This chain connects TRBV4-1 to TRBJ1-5; D remains unclear. With 2 bases removed from V and 3 bases from J, the gap between germline ends came to 8 bases. Germline V gene data show CDR1 as MGHRA and CDR2 as YSYEKL. This CDR3 region has 14 residues. CDR3 loop: CASSQFRVNQPQHF. Written as DNA, the CDR3 is TGCGCCAGCAGCCAATTCCGAGTCAATCAGCCCCAGCATTTT.

The chain recombines TRBV7-2 with TRBJ2-1; D gene unclear. CDR3 length equals 12 residues. The V gene lost 5 bases and the J gene lost 8 bases, with 10 bases spanning the gap. Per the germline V gene, CDR1 is SGHTA and CDR2 is FQGNSA. The CDR3, as DNA: TGTGCCAGCAGCGAAAGTCGGGATGAGCAGTTCTTC. This gives the protein CASSESRDEQFF. Full variable domain (remainder filled in from reference TRBV7-2 and TRBJ2-1): GAGVSQSPSNKVTEKGKDVELRCDPISGHTALYWYRQSLGQGLEFLIYFQGNSAPDKSGLPSDRFSAERTGGSVSTLTIQRTQQEDSAVYLCASSESRDEQFFGPGTRLTVL.

The chain couples TRBV29-1 to TRBJ2-7; D is uncertain. This CDR3 has 11 amino acids. CDR1 and CDR2 (germline): SQVTM, ANQGSEA. The germline V and J ends were trimmed by 5 bases and 2 bases, with 7 bases remaining between them. The CDR3 reads CSVIVAYEQYF. As DNA, the CDR3 is TGCAGCGTTATCGTAGCCTACGAGCAGTACTTC.

The chain recombines TRBV29-1 with TRBJ1-2; D is unresolved. This CDR3 contains 13 residues. Germline values: CDR1 SQVTM, CDR2 ANQGSEA. V was shortened by 0 bases and J by 8 bases, with 13 bases between the two germline ends. CDR3 amino acids: CSVEDNVGLGYTF. In nucleotides, the CDR3 is TGCAGCGTTGAAGATAATGTGGGTTTAGGCTACACCTTC.

The J gene is TRBJ1-5, the V gene TRBV10-3; D is unclear. Germline V lookup: CDR1 ENHRY, CDR2 SYGVKD. This CDR3 spans 16 amino acids. V lost 0 bases, J lost 0 bases, and 9 bases lay in between. The CDR3 is CAISESGRISNQPQHF. CDR3 nucleotides: TGTGCCATCAGTGAGTCGGGTCGGATTAGCAATCAGCCCCAGCATTTT.

This clonotype was detected only once. This sequence joins TRBV29-1 and TRBJ2-1, with 8 bases matching TRBD2. The CDR3 spans 14 residues. The germline gives CDR1 SQVTM, CDR2 ANQGSEA. The J segment lost 8 bases and the V segment lost 3 bases, leaving 9 bases of the junction unmatched. The CDR3 loop is CSVDRGTSNDEQFF. CDR3 nucleotide sequence: TGCAGCGTTGATAGGGGGACTAGTAACGATGAGCAGTTCTTC.

This chain joins TRBV27 and TRBJ1-1, with 7 nucleotides matching TRBD1. The CDR3 extends over 11 amino acids. The ends lost 10 bases at V and 5 bases at J; junction bases unmatched: 4. Germline V CDR1 and CDR2: MNHEY, SMNVEV (reference sequence). The CDR3 loop is CATLQGTEAFF. The CDR3, as DNA: TGTGCCACGCTACAGGGGACTGAAGCTTTCTTT.

This clonotype has only one observation. Here the CDR3 DNA reads TGTGCCAGCAGCCCTGGGACAAGTAACTATGGCTACACCTTC. Translated, it gives CASSPGTSNYGYTF. V gene TRBV3-1 combines with J gene TRBJ1-2; D might be TRBD1 (6 bases). Germline CDR1 LGHDT, CDR2 YNNKEL (reference sequence). Trimming took 4 bases from V and 1 from J, leaving 10 bases between them. The CDR3 covers 14 residues. Supplemented by reference TRBV3-1 and TRBJ1-2, the full variable domain reads DTAVSQTPKYLVTQMGNDKSIKCEQNLGHDTMYWYKQDSKKFLKIMFSYNNKELIINETVPNRFSPKSPDKAHLNLHINSLELGDSAVYFCASSPGTSNYGYTFGSGTRLTVV.

This chain uses TRBV4-1 with TRBJ1-5; no clear D. CDR3 length: 13 residues. Trimming removed 4 bases from V and 3 bases from J, with 7 bases in between. Germline-derived CDR1 and CDR2 are MGHRA and YSYEKL. The CDR3 nucleotides are TGCGCCAGCAGCCCACGGAACAATCAGCCCCAGCATTTT. Its translation: CASSPRNNQPQHF.

The chain links TRBV6-5 to TRBJ2-5; D not resolved. Germline CDR1 reads MNHEY; CDR2 reads SVGAGI. The CDR3 contains 14 residues. Trimming pared 2 bases from V and 7 bases from J, leaving 14 bases between. Here the CDR3 DNA reads TGTGCCAGCAGTTACAGTCGGATGGCTGGGACCCAGTACTTC. Its protein product is CASSYSRMAGTQYF.

This rearrangement joins TRBV9 to TRBJ2-2; tentatively, D is TRBD1 (6 bases). Germline CDR1 SGDLS, CDR2 YYNGEE. The CDR3 totals 14 residues. Deletions cut 3 bases from V and 6 bases from J, with 12 bases between. The CDR3 DNA is TGTGCCAGCAGCGGCGCAGGGGATGCCGGGGAGCTGTTTTTT. It codes for CASSGAGDAGELFF.

The chain uses TRBV20-1 and TRBJ1-1; TRBD1 agrees at 7 bases. The ends lost 5 bases at V and 8 bases at J; junction bases unmatched: 11. CDR1 and CDR2 from the germline V gene are DFQATT and SNEGSKA (reference sequence). The CDR3 consists of 13 residues. CDR3 nucleotide sequence: TGCAGTGCTCCCCGGGACAGCGGTGGGGAAGCTTTCTTT. Translation gives CSAPRDSGGEAFF.

The chain recombines TRBV10-2 with TRBJ2-1; a weak D match, TRBD2 (5 bases). The CDR3 covers 18 residues. CDR1 and CDR2 from the germline V gene are WSHSY and SAAADI. With 0 bases removed from V and 3 bases from J, the gap between germline ends came to 18 bases. The DNA for the CDR3 is TGCGCCAGCAGTGAGTCAGTTTCCCTTCTAGCCGTCTACAATGAGCAGTTCTTC. Translating it yields CASSESVSLLAVYNEQFF.

The chain joins TRBV7-2 to TRBJ2-1, with D unclear. Trimming removed 1 base from V and 8 bases from J, with 9 bases in between. Germline lookup yields CDR1 SGHTA and CDR2 FQGNSA. The CDR3 is 13 amino acids. The CDR3 loop reads CASSLEGPHEQFF. CDR3 nucleotides: TGTGCCAGCAGCTTAGAAGGCCCCCATGAGCAGTTCTTC.

The chain has TRBV12-3 or TRBV12-4 and TRBJ2-3; D possibly corresponds to TRBD2 (6 bases). The V and J ends lost 7 bases and 4 bases respectively, with 15 bases between them. The length of the CDR3 is 14 residues. The CDR3 here is CASMIQRRADTQYF. The CDR3, as DNA: TGTGCCAGCATGATACAAAGGAGGGCAGATACGCAGTATTTT.

This chain joins TRBV6-5 and TRBJ1-5; weak D call: TRBD1 (6 bases). The V gene's germline CDR1 is MNHEY and CDR2 SVGAGI. Trimming removed 7 bases at V and 2 bases at J, with 15 bases between. The CDR3 sequence is 15 residues long. In nucleotides, the CDR3 is TGTGCCAGCATCAAAACAGGGAGGGGCAATCAGCCCCAGCATTTT. This encodes CASIKTGRGNQPQHF.

This sequence joins TRBV27 and TRBJ1-5; D is possibly TRBD1 (5 bases). This CDR3 is built from 14 residues. V dropped 6 bases and J dropped 4 bases, with 13 bases sitting between them. The germline V gene has CDR1 MNHEY and CDR2 SMNVEV (reference sequence). This CDR3 is CASSRGTENQPQHF. DNA of the CDR3: TGTGCCAGCAGCCGTGGGACGGAAAATCAGCCCCAGCATTTT.

The chain employs TRBV28 and TRBJ2-7; D perhaps matches TRBD2 (6 bases). Germline values: CDR1 MDHEN, CDR2 SYDVKM. The CDR3 extends over 14 amino acids. V was trimmed by 8 bases and J by 0 bases, leaving 14 bases between them. The CDR3 DNA is TGTGCCAGCCGCAGCGGGTCGCTCTCCTACGAGCAGTACTTC. The encoded protein is CASRSGSLSYEQYF. Full variable domain (remainder filled in from reference TRBV28 and TRBJ2-7): DVKVTQSSRYLVKRTGEKVFLECVQDMDHENMFWYRQDPGLGLRLIYFSYDVKMKEKGDIPEGYSVSREKKERFSLILESASTNQTSMYLCASRSGSLSYEQYFGPGTRLTVT.

The gene calls are TRBV24-1 and TRBJ1-1; the D is unclear. The length of the CDR3 is 12 residues. The V end was cut by 5 bases, the J end by 7 bases, with 10 bases between. Germline values: CDR1 KGHDR, CDR2 SFDVKD. CDR3 in DNA: TGTGCCACCAGTGCCAGACGCGGTGAAGCTTTCTTT. Translation gives CATSARRGEAFF.

J is TRBJ2-1 and V is TRBV5-1, with 7 bases that match TRBD2. This CDR3 has 12 amino acids. CDR1 is SGHRS and CDR2 is YFSETQ in the germline V gene. V shed 0 bases and J 10 bases; nucleotides not matched to a gene: 1. Here the CDR3 reads CASSLARGEQFF. CDR3 nucleotides: TGCGCCAGCAGCTTGGCGCGGGGGGAGCAGTTCTTC.

The rearrangement joins TRBV5-5 to TRBJ2-7; D is uncertain. Per the germline V gene, CDR1 is SGHKS and CDR2 is YYEKEE (reference sequence). CDR3 length: 12 residues. Trimming stripped 0 bases from V and 4 bases from J, with 5 bases between. The CDR3 DNA reads TGTGCCAGCAGCTTGGAAATTTACGAGCAGTACTTC. Protein product: CASSLEIYEQYF.